Presented here are 15 T cell receptor beta chains from one specimen sequenced in a study of T cells in pancreatic ductal adenocarcinoma. Selected pancreatic ductal adenocarcinoma patients had undergone surgery without neoadjuvant therapy. The data were produced by immunoSEQ multiplex PCR, yet TCRdb's version contains in-frame clones alone and is incomplete. The sample yields approximately 97,000 clones, around 96% seen once. The sequencing sample was made of PBMCs. The receptor source for this set is a human donor with pancreatic ductal adenocarcinoma.

The chain is built from TRBV2 and TRBJ2-7; weak D call: TRBD2 (5 bases). Germline V CDR1 and CDR2: SNHLY, FYNNEI. The CDR3 length is 14 residues. V lost 7 bases and J 3 bases, leaving 16 bases between the germline ends. This chain's CDR3 is CASIGGGTDYEQYF. The DNA for the CDR3 is TGTGCCAGCATCGGAGGCGGAACTGACTACGAGCAGTACTTC. The variable domain in full, completed from reference TRBV2 and TRBJ2-7, reads EPEVTQTPSHQVTQMGQEVILRCVPISNHLYFYWYRQILGQKVEFLVSFYNNEISEKSEIFDDQFSVERPDGSNFTLKIRSTKLEDSAMYFCASIGGGTDYEQYFGPGTRLTVT.

The chain has TRBV27 and TRBJ1-4; D gene unclear. The germline V and J ends were trimmed by 10 bases and 0 bases, with 9 bases remaining between them. Germline lookup yields CDR1 MNHEY and CDR2 SMNVEV (reference sequence). The CDR3 is made up of 13 amino acids. Here the CDR3 reads CATRPATNEKLFF. CDR3 in DNA: TGTGCCACCCGCCCAGCAACTAATGAAAAACTGTTTTTT.

This chain links TRBV7-8 with TRBJ2-7; D is unclear. This CDR3 region has 15 residues. In germline, CDR1 is SGHVS, CDR2 FQNEAQ. V dropped 2 bases and J dropped 4 bases, with 15 bases sitting between them. The CDR3 reads CASSLPGFSGYEQYF. The CDR3 DNA reads as TGTGCCAGCAGCTTACCCGGTTTTTCAGGATACGAGCAGTACTTC.

The sample holds a few counts of this clone. The same CDR3 arises from other DNA sequences in this sample as well. The genes are TRBV5-6 and TRBJ1-4, with a weak D call TRBD1 (5 bases). This CDR3 is 15 amino acids long. The germline CDR1 and CDR2 sequences are SGHDT and YYEEEE. V gave up 0 bases and J gave up 3 bases, with 9 bases separating them. The CDR3 loop reads CASSLVGRANEKLFF. The CDR3 nucleotides are TGTGCCAGCAGCTTGGTGGGGCGAGCTAATGAAAAACTGTTTTTT. Full variable domain (rest looked up from reference TRBV5-6 and TRBJ1-4): DAGVTQSPTHLIKTRGQQVTLRCSPKSGHDTVSWYQQALGQGPQFIFQYYEEEERQRGNFPDRFSGHQFPNYSSELNVNALLLGDSALYLCASSLVGRANEKLFFGSGTQLSVL.

This clone was found a few times. V gene TRBV5-1 combines with J gene TRBJ1-1; tentatively, D is TRBD1 (5 bases). Per germline, CDR1 SGHRS and CDR2 YFSETQ. V lost 2 bases and J 4 bases, leaving 21 bases between the germline ends. This CDR3 comprises 17 residues. CDR3 residues: CASSFNIGAGIGTEAFF. The CDR3 DNA reads as TGCGCCAGCAGCTTCAATATAGGGGCGGGAATCGGCACTGAAGCTTTCTTT.

Written as DNA, the CDR3 is TGTGCCAGCAGTTTCCTAGCGGGGTCCTACGAGCAGTACTTC. Translating gives CASSFLAGSYEQYF. The V and J genes are TRBV28 and TRBJ2-7, with 9 bases aligning to TRBD2. V dropped 3 bases and J dropped 1; count of bases not matched to a gene: 1. Germline CDR1 reads MDHEN; CDR2 reads SYDVKM. The CDR3 totals 14 residues.

Comment on this clone: Here the CDR3 omits its conserved ending phenylalanine or tryptophan, so a read error is the likely source. No DNA is shown, since the ends of the CDR3 on it are uncertain; the CDR3 is the one TCRdb lists. The chain employs TRBV5-6 and TRBJ1-1. The CDR3 extends over 10 residues, inclusive of both ends. The V gene's germline CDR1 is SGHDT and CDR2 YYEEEE. CDR3 loop: CASSTGVGAV.

The chain combines TRBV15 with TRBJ2-2; 7 positions agree with TRBD2. The CDR3 totals 15 residues. The germline gives CDR1 LNHNV, CDR2 YYDKDF (reference sequence). With V trimmed by 0 bases and J by 6 bases, 4 bases remained unmatched. CDR3 loop: CATSRDGLVSGELFF. The CDR3 DNA follows: TGTGCCACCAGCAGAGACGGACTAGTATCCGGGGAGCTGTTTTTT.

The rearrangement uses TRBV5-6 and TRBJ2-3, with TRBD2 matching 12 bases. V dropped 4 bases and J dropped 5; count of bases not matched to a gene: 8. The CDR3 length is 16 residues. Germline V CDR1 and CDR2: SGHDT, YYEEEE. The DNA of the CDR3 is TGTGCCAGCAGCCCCCCTAGCGGGAGGGGTAAAGATACGCAGTATTTT. Amino acids: CASSPPSGRGKDTQYF.

The V call is TRBV6-1, the J call TRBJ1-1; TRBD1 aligns across 7 bases. The CDR3 is 14 amino acids. Germline CDR1 reads MNHNS; CDR2 reads SASEGT. Trimming at V came to 6 bases and at J to 3 bases, leaving 7 bases not matched to a gene. CDR3 region: CASSQQGSDTEAFF. CDR3 nucleotide sequence: TGTGCCAGCAGCCAACAGGGGTCGGACACTGAAGCTTTCTTT.

The rearrangement uses TRBV11-2 and TRBJ2-7; 10 bases match TRBD1. The CDR3 spans 17 residues. Germline CDR1 and CDR2: SGHAT and FQNNGV. After removal of 5 bases from V and 1 base from J, the junction contained 11 bases not matched to a gene. This CDR3 reads CASSIPGQGWRSYEQYF. The CDR3 coding sequence is TGTGCCAGCAGCATCCCGGGACAGGGGTGGAGGTCCTACGAGCAGTACTTC.

J is TRBJ2-3 and V is TRBV28; no definite D call. There are 11 residues in the CDR3. Germline V gene lookup returns CDR1 MDHEN and CDR2 SYDVKM. Trimming shortened V by 4 bases and J by 4 bases, and 3 bases separated the two germline ends. The CDR3 here is CASSSSDTQYF. CDR3 DNA: TGTGCCAGCAGTTCATCAGATACGCAGTATTTT.

This clone was seen a single time. The chain couples TRBV10-3 to TRBJ2-7; 9 bases are a match to TRBD1. CDR3 size: 15 residues. Trimming cost V 10 bases and J 0 bases; bases outside gene matches: 10. Germline CDR1 is ENHRY and CDR2 is SYGVKD. CDR3 residues: CATQRQGGISYEQYF. CDR3 in DNA: TGTGCCACCCAGAGACAGGGGGGAATCTCCTACGAGCAGTACTTC.

The count of this clone is one. The rearrangement uses TRBV5-8 and TRBJ1-2; 8 bases fit TRBD1. The germline gives CDR1 SGHTS, CDR2 YDEGEE. This CDR3 is built from 13 residues. Germline trimming cut 2 bases from V and 4 bases from J; bases unmatched to any gene: 1. In nucleotides, the CDR3 is TGTGCCAGCAGCTTCACAGGGGGCTATGGCTACACCTTC. Amino acid sequence: CASSFTGGYGYTF.

The chain links TRBV19 to TRBJ1-3; D is perhaps TRBD1 (6 bases). The CDR3 is 16 amino acids. Trimming removed 8 bases at V and 0 bases at J, with 17 bases between. Germline CDR1 reads LNHDA; CDR2 reads SQIVND (reference sequence). The CDR3 loop reads CASGRTATISGNTIYF. The CDR3 nucleotides read TGTGCCAGTGGCCGGACAGCCACCATCTCTGGAAACACCATATATTTT.